The 21 T cell receptor beta chains listed next were all sequenced from one sample in a study of T cell repertoires in cytomegalovirus infection. MiXCR, run by TCRdb on the reads, gives a single entry per CDR3 protein. The table lists some 160,000 distinct CDR3 sequences, under 20% of them singletons. Material: CD8+ T cells from PBMCs. These TCRs come from a human donor in good health (CMV status not recorded). Some clones in this sample may be carry-over from other donors' samples.

This clonotype was counted only a few times. The genes are TRBV6-2 or TRBV6-3 and TRBJ2-7; 7 positions agree with TRBD2. Germline V gene lookup returns CDR1 MNHEY and CDR2 SVGEGT. The CDR3 covers 14 residues. J gave up 4 bases and V 2 bases, and 5 bases lay outside the gene matches. The CDR3 protein is CASSYAGAAYEQYF. In DNA, the CDR3 is TGTGCCAGCAGTTACGCGGGAGCTGCATACGAGCAGTACTTC.

This clonotype was observed at least ten times. CDR3 sequence: CASSLAGSMNTEAFF. The CDR3 bases are TGTGCCAGCAGCTTAGCGGGGTCCATGAACACTGAAGCTTTCTTT. This sequence joins TRBV7-2 and TRBJ1-1, with D unresolved. This CDR3 has 15 amino acids. Germline V gives CDR1 SGHTA, CDR2 FQGNSA. The V end was cut by 0 bases, the J end by 0 bases, with 8 bases between.

This sequence joins TRBV28 and TRBJ1-4, with a possible D match to TRBD1 (6 bases). The germline gives CDR1 MDHEN, CDR2 SYDVKM. The CDR3 runs to 15 residues. Trimming removed 7 bases at V and 0 bases at J, with 12 bases between. CDR3 bases: TGTGCCAGCACCCCGGGGGCTGCAACTAATGAAAAACTGTTTTTT. This encodes CASTPGAATNEKLFF.

This clonotype came up a few times. The chain uses TRBV7-8 and TRBJ2-1; maybe TRBD1 (5 bases). Trimming removed 5 bases from V and 4 bases from J, with 18 bases in between. Germline V lookup: CDR1 SGHVS, CDR2 FQNEAQ. The CDR3 spans 16 residues. The CDR3 loop is CASSLITGPVYNEQFF. CDR3 in DNA: TGTGCCAGCAGCCTAATTACAGGACCCGTATACAATGAGCAGTTCTTC.

This clonotype came up a few times. The chain carries TRBV6-2 or TRBV6-3 and TRBJ2-1; the D gene could be TRBD1 or TRBD2 (5 bases each). Germline V gene sequence: CDR1 MNHEY, CDR2 SVGEGT. V dropped 6 bases and J dropped 2 bases, with 14 bases sitting between them. CDR3 length equals 15 residues. For the CDR3, the DNA is TGTGCCAGCAGCCTCATGGGACCCACCTACAATGAGCAGTTCTTC. Translation gives CASSLMGPTYNEQFF.

This clonotype has a handful of counts. The rearrangement links TRBV7-6 to TRBJ2-1; a weak D match, TRBD2 (7 bases). The length of the CDR3 is 17 residues. CDR1 is SGHVS and CDR2 is FNYEAQ in the germline V gene. The V gene lost 5 bases and the J gene lost 3 bases, with 20 bases spanning the gap. This CDR3 is CASSPYEAGHDYNEQFF. The DNA for the CDR3 is TGTGCCAGCAGCCCATATGAAGCGGGACACGACTACAATGAGCAGTTCTTC.

This chain connects TRBV12-3 or TRBV12-4 to TRBJ1-5; TRBD1 matches 7 bases. The V and J ends lost 6 bases and 3 bases, in that order; junction bases with no gene match: 8. The CDR3 spans 15 residues. In DNA form, the CDR3 reads TGTGCCAGCAGAAACGGACAGGACGACAATCAGCCCCAGCATTTT. Amino acids: CASRNGQDDNQPQHF.

This clonotype was detected a few times. The chain carries TRBV7-2 and TRBJ2-1; no firm D call. V dropped 0 bases and J dropped 7 bases, with 4 bases sitting between them. CDR3 length equals 12 residues. Germline loops: CDR1 SGHTA, CDR2 FQGNSA. This CDR3 is CASSLAMNEQFF. In nucleotides, the CDR3 is TGTGCCAGCAGCTTAGCTATGAATGAGCAGTTCTTC.

This clonotype occurred a few times. This chain joins TRBV6-2 or TRBV6-3 and TRBJ2-1, with TRBD1 matching 8 bases. Germline V gives CDR1 MNHEY, CDR2 SVGEGT. The trim removed 7 bases at V and 11 bases at J, leaving 10 bases unmatched. This CDR3 has 13 amino acids. The CDR3 DNA sequence: TGTGCCAGCAACTTGGACAGGGCCGATAAGCAGTTCTTC. It translates to CASNLDRADKQFF.

A few counts support this clonotype. The chain recombines TRBV7-6 with TRBJ2-7, with a tentative D call TRBD2 (6 bases). Trimming left V 5 bases short and J 3 bases short, with 17 bases between. The CDR3 extends over 15 amino acids. From germline, CDR1 is SGHVS and CDR2 FNYEAQ. This CDR3 reads CASSPHGGAFYEQYF. CDR3 bases: TGTGCCAGCAGCCCACACGGAGGGGCTTTCTACGAGCAGTACTTC.

This clonotype came up many times. The chain carries TRBV5-1 and TRBJ2-1; D is ambiguous. The CDR3 is made up of 16 amino acids. V was shortened by 1 base and J by 0 bases, with 11 bases between the two germline ends. In germline, CDR1 is SGHRS, CDR2 YFSETQ. CDR3 protein: CASSLSRGVSYNEQFF. DNA of the CDR3: TGCGCCAGCAGCTTGAGCCGTGGGGTCTCCTACAATGAGCAGTTCTTC.

This clonotype came up a few times. The chain recombines TRBV27 with TRBJ1-1; 7 nucleotides agree with TRBD1. The V gene end was trimmed by 8 bases and the J gene end by 3 bases; junction bases not matched to a gene: 15. This CDR3 has 16 amino acids. Looked up from germline, CDR1 is MNHEY and CDR2 is SMNVEV (reference sequence). The CDR3 DNA is TGTGCCAGCCTACCCCGACAGGGAAGGAGGGACACTGAAGCTTTCTTT. It yields the protein CASLPRQGRRDTEAFF.

The chain uses TRBV7-2 and TRBJ2-1; 10 positions agree with TRBD2. After removal of 2 bases from V and 7 bases from J, the junction contained 2 bases not matched to a gene. The germline gives CDR1 SGHTA, CDR2 FQGNSA. The CDR3 extends over 14 amino acids. The CDR3 DNA reads TGTGCCAGCAGCTTAAGCGGGGGGGTAAATGAGCAGTTCTTC. This translates into CASSLSGGVNEQFF.

J is TRBJ1-6 and V is TRBV28; 8 nucleotides align to TRBD1. The CDR3 sequence is 15 residues long. The germline V gene has CDR1 MDHEN and CDR2 SYDVKM. V dropped 3 bases and J dropped 9; count of bases not matched to a gene: 7. CDR3 amino acids: CASSFDRGGGSPLHF. The CDR3 bases are TGTGCCAGCAGTTTCGACAGGGGTGGAGGTTCACCCCTCCACTTT.

There are a few counts of this clonotype. The chain has TRBV12-3 or TRBV12-4 and TRBJ2-3, with no clear D. The ends were cut back, 3 bases at V and 3 bases at J, with 7 bases in the middle. The CDR3 contains 13 residues. The CDR3 reads CASSFQGTDTQYF. The DNA for the CDR3 is TGTGCCAGCAGTTTTCAAGGAACAGATACGCAGTATTTT.

In its sample, this clonotype was seen many times. The chain links TRBV28 to TRBJ1-4; 8 bases agree with TRBD1. There are 16 residues in the CDR3. Trimming took 3 bases from V and 8 from J; bases not matched to a gene: 11. Germline CDR1 is MDHEN and CDR2 is SYDVKM. For the CDR3, the DNA is TGTGCCAGCAGTTTCCCAAGGACAGGGTTAGAGGAAAAACTGTTTTTT. Translation gives CASSFPRTGLEEKLFF.

This clonotype has just a few counts. V usage is TRBV5-6 and J usage is TRBJ2-1, with D perhaps assigned TRBD1 or TRBD2 (5 bases each). CDR1 SGHDT and CDR2 YYEEEE come from the germline V gene. V shed 0 bases and J shed 4 bases, with 14 bases lying between them. The CDR3 is made up of 16 amino acids. The CDR3 region is CASSLGGLKPYNEQFF. The CDR3 DNA follows: TGTGCCAGCAGCTTGGGGGGGTTGAAGCCATACAATGAGCAGTTCTTC.

This chain joins TRBV28 and TRBJ1-1; no definite D call. Trimming took off 2 bases at V and 5 bases at J, with 9 bases between the two ends. The CDR3 spans 13 residues. Germline loops: CDR1 MDHEN, CDR2 SYDVKM. CDR3 coding DNA: TGTGCCAGCAGTTTACGGGTTGGTACTGAAGCTTTCTTT. Encoded protein: CASSLRVGTEAFF.

This clonotype appeared a few times. J is TRBJ2-3 and V is TRBV7-3; weak D call: TRBD2 (6 bases). The V and J ends lost 0 bases and 2 bases respectively, with 18 bases between them. In germline, CDR1 is SGHTA, CDR2 FQGTGA. The CDR3 extends over 18 amino acids. Here the CDR3 reads CASSLTVLGTPNTDTQYF. The DNA of the CDR3 is TGTGCCAGCAGCTTAACGGTCTTAGGGACTCCCAACACAGATACGCAGTATTTT.

This clonotype was recorded a few times. The chain uses TRBV7-8 and TRBJ2-1, with a weak D call TRBD2 (5 bases). The CDR3 consists of 16 residues. Deletions cut 5 bases from V and 1 base from J, with 15 bases between. Germline V lookup: CDR1 SGHVS, CDR2 FQNEAQ. The CDR3 sequence is CASSREGDGSYNEQFF. The DNA for the CDR3 is TGTGCCAGCAGCAGAGAGGGAGATGGGTCCTACAATGAGCAGTTCTTC.

There are a few counts of this clonotype. The chain has TRBV5-5 and TRBJ2-1; no clear D. V lost 4 bases to trimming and J lost 0 bases, with 11 bases between them. The germline V gene has CDR1 SGHKS and CDR2 YYEKEE (reference sequence). The CDR3 covers 15 residues. CDR3 sequence (DNA): TGTGCCAGCAGCAGGCCCCAATCCTCCTACAATGAGCAGTTCTTC. It encodes CASSRPQSSYNEQFF. Filled out from reference TRBV5-5 and TRBJ2-1, the complete variable domain reads DAGVTQSPTHLIKTRGQQVTLRCSPISGHKSVSWYQQVLGQGPQFIFQYYEKEERGRGNFPDRFSARQFPNYSSELNVNALLLGDSALYLCASSRPQSSYNEQFFGPGTRLTVL.